Reported below is one TCR beta chain. This sample is drawn from a study of control samples from healthy donors and cancer patients. TCRdb's copy holds only in-frame clones and misses some; the assay was immunoSEQ multiplex PCR. In the table there are 130,000 or so clones, about 89% of which are singletons. V lost 0 bases and J lost 5; bases outside the gene matches: 5. CDR1 and CDR2 from the germline V gene are SEHNR and FQNEAQ (reference sequence). This CDR3 contains 17 residues. The sample taken for sequencing was blood. The rearrangement uses TRBV7-9 and TRBJ1-4; TRBD1 agrees at 11 bases. This clonotype was sampled from a man aged 18 to 30 in good health. The chain's CDR3 is CASSLALGQGVNEKLFF. The CDR3 DNA is TGTGCCAGCAGCTTAGCCTTGGGACAGGGGGTGAATGAAAAACTGTTTTTT.